This TCR beta chain emerged from a study of T cells in Graves' hyperthyroidism and ophthalmopathy. Overall study context: Peripheral blood sampling occurred at initial diagnosis, before any treatment. Study-level findings and limits: Stable hyperthyroidism and ophthalmopathy were separated using 13 V-J signatures.

Template material for amplifying TCR beta CDR3 regions consisted of RNA transcripts. The study used the HTBI primer set for a first-round RT-PCR of the TCR CDR3. Each CDR3 protein gets one entry after TCRdb re-called the multiplex PCR reads with MiXCR. The sample includes around 250,000 distinct CDR3 sequences, approximately 24% of them seen just once. This clonotype was seen ten or more times. The antigen remains undetermined. Germline V gives CDR1 SGHTA, CDR2 FQGNSA. Trimming pared 6 bases from V and 6 bases from J, leaving 12 bases between. CDR3 length: 13 amino acids. Uncontrolled infection, other autoimmune disease, pregnancy or lactation excluded patients.

The chain recombines TRBV7-2 with TRBJ1-5; possible D gene TRBD1, 5 bases. The clonotype comes from a middle-aged woman with Graves' ophthalmopathy. Material: blood. The DNA for the CDR3 is TGTGCCAGCAGTCCCCAGGGAAGTCAGCCCCAGCATTTT. It encodes CASSPQGSQPQHF. The whole variable domain, filled in from reference TRBV7-2 and TRBJ1-5, reads GAGVSQSPSNKVTEKGKDVELRCDPISGHTALYWYRQSLGQGLEFLIYFQGNSAPDKSGLPSDRFSAERTGGSVSTLTIQRTQQEDSAVYLCASSPQGSQPQHFGDGTRLSIL.